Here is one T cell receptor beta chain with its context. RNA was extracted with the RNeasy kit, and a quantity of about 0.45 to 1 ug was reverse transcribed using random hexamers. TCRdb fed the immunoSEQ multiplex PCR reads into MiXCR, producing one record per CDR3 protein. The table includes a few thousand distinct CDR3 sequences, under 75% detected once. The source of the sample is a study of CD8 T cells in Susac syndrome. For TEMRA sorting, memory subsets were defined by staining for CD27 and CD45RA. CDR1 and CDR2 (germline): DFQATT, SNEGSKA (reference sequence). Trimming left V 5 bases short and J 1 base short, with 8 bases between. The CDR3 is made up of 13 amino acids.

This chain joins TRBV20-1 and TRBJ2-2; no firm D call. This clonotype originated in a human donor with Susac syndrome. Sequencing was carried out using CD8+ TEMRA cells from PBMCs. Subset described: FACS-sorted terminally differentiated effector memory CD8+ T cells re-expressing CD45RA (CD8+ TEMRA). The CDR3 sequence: CSAANLNTGELFF. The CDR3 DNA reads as TGCAGTGCTGCTAATTTGAACACCGGGGAGCTGTTTTTT.